This T cell receptor beta chain was sequenced in a study of blood T cell repertoires in COVID-19. Across the whole study: T cells, B-cell-depleted T cells, or PBMCs supplied cDNA or gDNA.

This clone occurred once. From germline, CDR1 is LGHDT and CDR2 YNNKEL (reference sequence). V was cut by 4 bases and J by 0 bases, with 6 bases left in between. This CDR3 region has 13 residues. As processed by the authors: Reference gene primer amplification gave nucleated cell count estimates. Method: immunoSEQ multiplex PCR; TCRdb's copy keeps in-frame clones and lacks some. V, J and clone size were drawn from that table, and D and trimming were deduced from the DNA. Among tens of thousands of clones, approximately 86% were seen once, and the ten largest hold 3%. Sequenced: peripheral blood. The rearrangement links TRBV3-1 (or the pseudogene TRBV3-2) to TRBJ2-5; no firm D call. This receptor was taken from a woman aged 45-60 years with active or convalescent COVID-19. In DNA, the CDR3 is TGTGCCAGCAGCCGGCACAACCAAGAGACCCAGTACTTC. This codes for CASSRHNQETQYF.